This T cell receptor beta chain was found in a study of shared clonotypes between healthy human individuals. The investigators split CD4+ cells into a CD45RA+ naive subset and a CD45RA-negative memory subset. This clone was seen at least ten times. Sorted-subset replicate PCR reactions contained 200 to 250 ng DNA, corresponding to approximately 30,000 T cell genomes. This table comes from immunoSEQ multiplex PCR, and its TCRdb copy is limited to in-frame clones, with some not included. The sample yields roughly 680,000 clones, 72% seen once. The sample was memory CD4+ T cells sorted from blood. Subset of the sample: CD45RA-negative fraction. The receptor's source is a woman aged 30 to 39 in good health.

This CDR3 is CASWSNTEAFF. Here the CDR3 DNA reads TGTGCCAGCTGGTCCAACACTGAAGCTTTCTTT. The genes are TRBV6-5 and TRBJ1-1; D call uncertain. The CDR3 extends over 11 amino acids. Germline CDR1 and CDR2: MNHEY and SVGAGI. Trimming stripped 8 bases from V and 2 bases from J, with 6 bases between.